The source of this T cell receptor beta chain is a study of cytomegalovirus exposure and HLA in healthy donors. Note on this clone: Its target is not known.

The PCR contained 60 Vbeta and 13 Jbeta primers. Some clones are missing from TCRdb's copy, which holds only in-frame ones; the method was immunoSEQ multiplex PCR. The table shows roughly 120,000 clones, with 80% occurring only once. Findings and limits, study-wide: In a later analysis, TCR beta V- and J-gene trimming was associated with a missense DCLRE1C variant. As a later analysis showed, several of the most significant clusters appeared to be linked to common viral pathogens. A later analysis showed TCR association rates differing by HLA locus, peaking at DRB1 and lowest at HLA-C.

Trimming cost V 1 base and J 5 bases, with 14 bases left between them. Germline-derived CDR1 and CDR2 are LGHNA and YSLEER. The CDR3 is 15 residues long. The sequence came from a female donor in good health and CMV-seropositive. The chain combines TRBV4-3 with TRBJ1-2, with D unclear. The sequenced sample consisted of PBMCs. The CDR3 reads CASSQVVTDVYGYTF. Here the CDR3 DNA reads TGCGCCAGCAGCCAAGTCGTCACAGACGTATATGGCTACACCTTC.